The 30 T cell receptor beta chains below were found in one sample sequenced in a study of Ad26.COV2.S vaccination and SARS-CoV-2 variants. Treatment described: around 19 received Ad26.COV2.S at low or high dose, single or two shots; roughly five received placebo; per-sample allocation not given. All samples were drawn on day 63, counting from the first vaccine or placebo injection. Assay: immunoSEQ multiplex PCR; the TCRdb copy retains only in-frame clones and omits some. The sample has about 350,000 clones; around 83% are singletons. The sequences come from peripheral blood, collected in a trial of Ad26.COV2.S vaccine versus placebo. Source of these receptors: a person between 18 and 60 years old who received the Ad26.COV2.S COVID-19 vaccine or a placebo.

This chain uses TRBV5-1 with TRBJ2-1, with 12 bases fitting TRBD2. The CDR3 consists of 19 residues. J gave up 0 bases and V 1 base, and 8 bases lay outside the gene matches. The germline gives CDR1 SGHRS, CDR2 YFSETQ. DNA for the CDR3: TGCGCCAGCAGCTTGCGTACTAGCGGGGGGACAAGCTCCTACAATGAGCAGTTCTTC. Translated, it gives CASSLRTSGGTSSYNEQFF.

This chain joins TRBV7-2 and TRBJ2-3; no firm D call. Trimming took off 2 bases at V and 5 bases at J, with 8 bases between the two ends. The CDR3 is 13 residues long. The germline V gene encodes CDR1 SGHTA and CDR2 FQGNSA. As DNA, the CDR3 is TGTGCCAGCAGCTTATTACAAGGAGATACGCAGTATTTT. Amino acids: CASSLLQGDTQYF.

This chain joins TRBV6-5 and TRBJ2-3; TRBD2 aligns across 8 bases. The CDR3 covers 14 residues. With V trimmed by 6 bases and J by 1 base, 3 bases remained unmatched. Per germline, CDR1 MNHEY and CDR2 SVGAGI. In DNA form, the CDR3 reads TGTGCCAGCAGAAGCGGGGGAGGCACAGATACGCAGTATTTT. Translating it yields CASRSGGGTDTQYF.

The rearrangement links TRBV12-3 or TRBV12-4 to TRBJ2-4, with D unresolved. There are 13 residues in the CDR3. V dropped 1 base and J dropped 8 bases, with 9 bases sitting between them. Here the CDR3 DNA reads TGTGCCAGCAGTTTAGGACCCCAGCACATTCAGTACTTC. It translates to CASSLGPQHIQYF.

This chain uses TRBV9 with TRBJ2-7, with 10 positions matching TRBD1. This CDR3 contains 18 residues. CDR1 and CDR2 from the germline V gene are SGDLS and YYNGEE. The V gene end was trimmed by 0 bases and the J gene end by 6 bases; junction bases not matched to a gene: 15. Here the CDR3 reads CASSVDSGTGDLYREQYF. DNA for the CDR3: TGTGCCAGCAGCGTAGACTCAGGGACAGGGGACTTGTACCGCGAGCAGTACTTC.

The chain is built from TRBV3-1 (or the pseudogene TRBV3-2) and TRBJ1-2; TRBD1 might be the D (5 bases). There are 17 residues in the CDR3. V lost 0 bases and J 7 bases, leaving 21 bases between the germline ends. In germline, CDR1 is LGHDT, CDR2 YNNKEL (reference sequence). The CDR3 spells CASSQDRSFGRDFGYTF. In nucleotides, the CDR3 is TGTGCCAGCAGCCAAGATCGGTCATTTGGCAGGGACTTTGGCTACACCTTC.

The V gene is TRBV10-1, the J gene TRBJ2-2, with 10 bases that match TRBD1. This CDR3 comprises 14 residues. After removal of 8 bases from V and 4 bases from J, the junction contained 4 bases not matched to a gene. CDR1 and CDR2 from the germline V gene are WNHNN and SYGVQD (reference sequence). The CDR3 sequence: CASGDRGGTGELFF. The CDR3 nucleotides are TGCGCCAGCGGGGACAGGGGAGGCACCGGGGAGCTGTTTTTT.

This clone was detected ten times or more. The DNA for the CDR3 is TGCAGTGCTAGTACAGGGGCGATGAACACTGAAGCTTTCTTT. It is translated as CSASTGAMNTEAFF. The rearrangement uses TRBV20-1 and TRBJ1-1; 7 bases are a match to TRBD1. The V segment lost 3 bases and the J segment 0 bases; nucleotides outside the gene matches: 4. Germline assignment: CDR1 DFQATT and CDR2 SNEGSKA (reference sequence). The CDR3 has 14 residues.

This rearrangement joins TRBV6-6 to TRBJ1-3; 7 nucleotides line up with TRBD1. CDR1 is MNHNY, CDR2 SVGAGI, per germline (reference sequence). The CDR3 has 14 residues. V gave up 6 bases and J gave up 3 bases; unmatched junction bases: 5. CDR3 nucleotide sequence: TGTGCCAGCAGCGACCAGGGGGGTGGAAACACCATATATTTT. Translating gives CASSDQGGGNTIYF.

The chain employs TRBV5-4 and TRBJ2-3; D gene unclear. The CDR3 runs to 14 residues. Germline V CDR1 and CDR2: SGHNT, YYREEE (reference sequence). V dropped 0 bases and J dropped 4 bases, with 9 bases sitting between them. The CDR3 nucleotides are TGTGCCAGCAGCTTGGCCAGCCAGCCAGATACGCAGTATTTT. Encoded protein: CASSLASQPDTQYF.

This clone turned up a few times. The rearrangement uses TRBV4-1 and TRBJ2-5; D is perhaps TRBD1 or TRBD2 (5 bases each). The CDR3 runs to 16 residues. V gave up 0 bases and J gave up 0 bases, with 11 bases separating them. Germline V CDR1 and CDR2: MGHRA, YSYEKL. The chain's CDR3 is CASSQEGVPYQETQYF. The CDR3 region has the DNA TGCGCCAGCAGCCAAGAGGGGGTACCTTACCAAGAGACCCAGTACTTC.

V and J are TRBV10-3 and TRBJ2-7; TRBD1 matches 8 bases. CDR1 and CDR2 (germline): ENHRY, SYGVKD. The CDR3 extends over 14 amino acids. With 6 bases clipped from V and 3 bases from J, the junction kept 7 bases outside the gene matches. The CDR3 loop is CAIRRTGQDYEQYF. CDR3 DNA sequence: TGTGCCATCAGGCGGACGGGACAGGACTACGAGCAGTACTTC.

The genes are TRBV12-5 and TRBJ2-7; 9 positions match TRBD1. The trim removed 7 bases at V and 5 bases at J, leaving 9 bases unmatched. CDR1 is LGHNT and CDR2 is FRNRAP in the germline V gene. CDR3 size: 14 residues. The CDR3 DNA is TGTGCTAGTGCCCTCGGACAGGGGAGTCACGAGCAGTACTTC. Protein sequence: CASALGQGSHEQYF. Looking up the rest from reference TRBV12-5 and TRBJ2-7 gives the full variable domain: DARVTQTPRHKVTEMGQEVTMRCQPILGHNTVFWYRQTMMQGLELLAYFRNRAPLDDSGMPKDRFSAEMPDATLATLKIQPSEPRDSAVYFCASALGQGSHEQYFGPGTRLTVT.

V and J are TRBV6-2 or TRBV6-3 and TRBJ1-1; D unresolved. Trimming shortened V by 3 bases and J by 0 bases, and 5 bases separated the two germline ends. Germline V CDR1 and CDR2: MNHEY, SVGEGT. The CDR3 sequence is 13 residues long. In DNA form, the CDR3 reads TGTGCCAGCAGTTATCCGTTGAACACTGAAGCTTTCTTT. Translation: CASSYPLNTEAFF.

This chain links TRBV20-1 with TRBJ2-3; 8 bases align to TRBD2. The CDR3 runs 16 residues. Germline loops: CDR1 DFQATT, CDR2 SNEGSKA (reference sequence). J gave up 0 bases and V 3 bases, and 8 bases lay outside the gene matches. For the CDR3, the DNA is TGCAGTGCTAGTGCGACTAGCGATCCTAGCACAGATACGCAGTATTTT. Translating gives CSASATSDPSTDTQYF.

This clone was counted once. Different DNA sequences within this sample yield the same CDR3. This rearrangement joins TRBV6-2 or TRBV6-3 to TRBJ2-7; D is unresolved. With 5 bases removed from V and 2 bases from J, the gap between germline ends came to 7 bases. The CDR3 is made up of 12 amino acids. The germline gives CDR1 MNHEY, CDR2 SVGEGT. The CDR3 DNA is TGTGCCAGCAGTCGTCCAACCTACGAGCAGTACTTC. Its protein product is CASSRPTYEQYF.

This clone turned up a few times. Other DNA sequences from this sample encode an identical CDR3 as well. The chain is built from TRBV6-5 and TRBJ1-2, with 7 nucleotides matching TRBD1. The junction had 5 bases not matched to a gene; V was cut back by 5 bases and J by 8 bases. CDR1 and CDR2 from the germline V gene are MNHEY and SVGAGI. This CDR3 is built from 12 residues. Written as DNA, the CDR3 is TGTGCCAGCAGTCGACAGGGATACGGCTACACCTTC. Residues: CASSRQGYGYTF.

The chain couples TRBV10-2 to TRBJ1-2; 7 bases are shared with TRBD1. Germline CDR1 reads WSHSY; CDR2 reads SAAADI. This CDR3 region has 13 residues. J lost 7 bases, V lost 2 bases, and 4 bases had no gene match. The CDR3 sequence: CASSENRQGGYTF. CDR3 DNA sequence: TGCGCCAGCAGTGAGAACAGACAGGGTGGCTACACCTTC.

The V and J genes are TRBV6-6 and TRBJ2-7; D unclear. Between the trimmed V and J ends, which lost 0 bases and 2 bases, there was a span of 14 bases. The CDR3 spans 16 residues. Per the germline V gene, CDR1 is MNHNY and CDR2 is SVGAGI (reference sequence). In nucleotides, the CDR3 is TGTGCCAGCAGTTACTCGATAGGGTGGGCCACCTACGAGCAGTACTTC. Translation gives CASSYSIGWATYEQYF.

The J gene is TRBJ2-5, the V gene TRBV14; no clear D. The germline gives CDR1 SGHDN, CDR2 FVKESK. Trimming took off 5 bases at V and 5 bases at J, with 9 bases between the two ends. CDR3 length: 12 amino acids. DNA of the CDR3: TGTGCCAGCAGCTTGAGTCTGGAGACCCAGTACTTC. Amino acids: CASSLSLETQYF.

The rearrangement joins TRBV6-6 to TRBJ1-5; D call uncertain. CDR1 and CDR2 (germline): MNHNY, SVGAGI (reference sequence). Trimming took off 5 bases at V and 0 bases at J, with 14 bases between the two ends. The CDR3 has 16 residues. The CDR3 here is CASSAPPGYSNQPQHF. The CDR3 DNA sequence: TGTGCCAGCAGTGCACCCCCTGGCTATAGCAATCAGCCCCAGCATTTT.

The chain is built from TRBV5-1 and TRBJ2-1, with 12 bases aligning to TRBD2. The V and J ends lost 2 bases and 0 bases, in that order; junction bases with no gene match: 6. The CDR3 runs 18 residues. Germline loops: CDR1 SGHRS, CDR2 YFSETQ. This CDR3 is CASSFLAGGIPSYNEQFF. The CDR3 nucleotides read TGCGCCAGCAGCTTCCTAGCGGGAGGGATCCCCTCCTACAATGAGCAGTTCTTC.

The V call is TRBV19, the J call TRBJ2-7; 8 nucleotides align to TRBD2. Germline trimming cut 10 bases from V and 3 bases from J; bases unmatched to any gene: 14. The CDR3 loop spans 15 amino acids. Germline CDR1 LNHDA, CDR2 SQIVND (reference sequence). This chain's CDR3 is CATRATGRAVYEQYF. CDR3 coding DNA: TGTGCCACCCGCGCGACCGGGAGGGCCGTCTACGAGCAGTACTTC.

V usage is TRBV5-4 and J usage is TRBJ2-1; D perhaps matches TRBD1 (6 bases). From germline, CDR1 is SGHNT and CDR2 YYREEE (reference sequence). The CDR3 has 18 amino acids. V lost 1 base and J 5 bases, leaving 22 bases between the germline ends. CDR3 loop: CASSLWSGVHPLHNEQFF. CDR3 nucleotide sequence: TGTGCCAGCAGCTTGTGGTCAGGGGTCCACCCCCTACACAATGAGCAGTTCTTC.

The rearrangement joins TRBV10-3 to TRBJ2-7; D remains ambiguous. Germline V gene lookup returns CDR1 ENHRY and CDR2 SYGVKD. Deletions cut 7 bases from V and 7 bases from J, with 11 bases between. CDR3 length: 11 amino acids. CDR3 region: CAIKGDGEQYF. DNA for the CDR3: TGTGCCATCAAAGGAGACGGGGAGCAGTACTTC.

V usage is TRBV6-1 and J usage is TRBJ2-7, with 7 bases lining up with TRBD1. In germline, CDR1 is MNHNS, CDR2 SASEGT. The CDR3 totals 15 residues. The junction had 6 bases not matched to a gene; V was cut back by 2 bases and J by 2 bases. The CDR3 reads CASSELRGYTYEQYF. For the CDR3, the DNA is TGTGCCAGCAGTGAACTCAGGGGGTATACCTACGAGCAGTACTTC.

This clone was recorded only once. V is TRBV3-1 (or the pseudogene TRBV3-2) and J is TRBJ2-2; 7 nucleotides agree with TRBD2. CDR3 length: 18 amino acids. V was pared by 1 base and J by 7 bases, with 15 bases of the junction left unmatched. CDR1 is LGHDT, CDR2 YNNKEL, per germline (reference sequence). In DNA form, the CDR3 reads TGTGCCAGCAGCCAAGTATCGACGCGGGGGTTTGGGGACGGGGAGCTGTTTTTT. It is translated as CASSQVSTRGFGDGELFF.

This clone has at least ten counts. As DNA, the CDR3 is TGTGCCAGCAGCCAAGTACAGGGGCTAGGGTATAATTCACCCCTCCACTTT. Translating gives CASSQVQGLGYNSPLHF. The chain employs TRBV3-1 (or the pseudogene TRBV3-2) and TRBJ1-6; 7 bases are shared with TRBD1. V shed 1 base, J shed 4 bases, and the junction held 7 bases outside the gene matches. There are 17 residues in the CDR3. Per germline, CDR1 LGHDT and CDR2 YNNKEL (reference sequence).

The sample holds one count of this clone. The V gene is TRBV5-1, the J gene TRBJ2-7; D uncertain. Germline V lookup: CDR1 SGHRS, CDR2 YFSETQ. This CDR3 spans 15 amino acids. Trimming took 0 bases from V and 1 from J, leaving 11 bases between them. The chain's CDR3 is CASSLGGSISYEQYF. CDR3 sequence (DNA): TGCGCCAGCAGCTTGGGTGGGTCGATATCCTACGAGCAGTACTTC.

The chain couples TRBV13 to TRBJ1-2; D uncertain. V was shortened by 4 bases and J by 0 bases, with 18 bases between the two germline ends. This CDR3 is built from 17 residues. CDR1 and CDR2 from the germline V gene are PRHDT and FYEKMQ (reference sequence). The CDR3 nucleotides read TGTGCCAGCAGCTCCGCCATACGCTCGCCAGCTAACTATGGCTACACCTTC. It codes for CASSSAIRSPANYGYTF.